Listed below are T cell receptor beta chains from one sample, sequenced in a study of human T cells and chemical hapten exposure. TCRdb passed the RACE reads through MiXCR, listing each CDR3 protein once. Here the sample spans some 170,000 distinct CDR3 sequences, 20% to 25% being singletons. The sequences come from whole blood, collected in connection with sensitization to the hapten diphenylcyclopropenone (DPC). The receptor set was obtained from a woman aged 45-59 years with alopecia areata. Some clones in this sample may be carry-over from other donors' samples. The CDR3 runs from the conserved cysteine through the conserved F or W. Fields, in order: clone size, J gene, D gene, V gene, CDR3 protein, CDR3 DNA. The D gene is left open where the match is weak. Where a row states a size, it is once, few, many or the class of an expanded clone; other rows omit it.

few	TRBJ1-4	TRBD1	TRBV29-1	CSVGRQGEKLFF	TGCAGCGTTGGACGACAGGGGGAAAAACTGTTTTTT
few	TRBJ1-5	TRBD1	TRBV2	CASRGTGRSNQPQHF	TGTGCCAGCAGGGGGACAGGCCGAAGCAATCAGCCCCAGCATTTT
few	TRBJ1-2	.	TRBV19	CASSIGGLDYGYTF	TGTGCCAGTAGTATTGGAGGCCTTGACTATGGCTACACCTTC
.	TRBJ2-2	.	TRBV10-1	CASRGQPNTGELFF	TGCGCCAGCAGAGGACAGCCGAACACCGGGGAGCTGTTTTTT
.	TRBJ1-6	.	TRBV29-1	CSVAEGGNSPLHF	TGCAGCGTTGCAGAGGGAGGTAATTCACCCCTCCACTTT
.	TRBJ2-1	TRBD2	TRBV7-2	CASSLVRASGTDEQFF	TGTGCCAGCAGCTTAGTCAGGGCTAGCGGGACCGATGAGCAGTTCTTC
few	TRBJ2-7	TRBD1	TRBV3-1	CASSQPTGTGGFEQYF	TGTGCCAGCAGCCAACCAACCGGGACAGGGGGCTTCGAGCAGTACTTC
.	TRBJ2-1	.	TRBV20-1	CSAQITGPPFF	TGCAGTGCTCAGATTACCGGGCCGCCGTTCTTC
many	TRBJ1-5	TRBD1	TRBV12-3/TRBV12-4	CASSLTGDQPQHF	TGTGCCAGCAGCCTGACAGGGGATCAGCCCCAGCATTTT
.	TRBJ2-1	TRBD2	TRBV11-1	CASSLLAGGPLNEQFF	TGTGCCAGCAGTTTGCTAGCGGGAGGGCCTTTAAATGAGCAGTTCTTC
.	TRBJ2-5	.	TRBV7-9	CASSLGGHQETQYF	TGTGCCAGCAGCTTAGGGGGACACCAAGAGACCCAGTACTTC
.	TRBJ1-1	TRBD1	TRBV3-1	CASSQTGGRGEAFF	TGTGCCAGCAGCCAGACAGGGGGCCGAGGGGAAGCTTTCTTT
few	TRBJ2-7	.	TRBV6-5	CASSPQGGSTYEQYF	TGTGCCAGCAGCCCCCAAGGGGGGAGCACCTACGAGCAGTACTTC
few	TRBJ2-3	.	TRBV29-1	CSVEEGDTQYF	TGCAGCGTTGAAGAGGGAGATACGCAGTATTTT
many	TRBJ1-1	TRBD1	TRBV29-1	CSAVTGENTEAFF	TGCAGCGCTGTAACAGGGGAGAACACTGAAGCTTTCTTT
.	TRBJ2-2	.	TRBV9	CASSVTGTGELFF	TGTGCCAGCAGCGTAACTGGGACCGGGGAGCTGTTTTTT
few	TRBJ2-5	TRBD2	TRBV28	CASNPSGSSETQYF	TGTGCCAGCAATCCCAGCGGGAGTTCAGAGACCCAGTACTTC
.	TRBJ2-6	.	TRBV5-1	CASSLTTAGANVLTF	TGCGCCAGCAGCTTGACTACAGCTGGGGCCAACGTCCTGACTTTC
few	TRBJ1-1	.	TRBV10-3	CAIGGRSVNTEAFF	TGTGCCATCGGAGGGAGGTCGGTGAACACTGAAGCTTTCTTT
few	TRBJ2-3	TRBD1	TRBV7-3	CASGGTGADTQYF	TGTGCCAGCGGGGGGACAGGGGCAGATACGCAGTATTTT
few	TRBJ2-2	.	TRBV27	CASSVNTGELFF	TGTGCCAGCAGCGTCAACACCGGGGAGCTGTTTTTT
few	TRBJ2-1	.	TRBV29-1	CSVVGYNEQFF	TGCAGCGTTGTGGGGTACAATGAGCAGTTCTTC
many	TRBJ1-2	TRBD1	TRBV20-1	CSAWRVGGADYGYTF	TGCAGTGCTTGGAGGGTAGGGGGCGCTGACTATGGCTACACCTTC
.	TRBJ1-1	TRBD1	TRBV6-2/TRBV6-3	CASSAPGTVNTEAFF	TGTGCCAGCAGTGCTCCTGGGACAGTAAACACTGAAGCTTTCTTT
.	TRBJ1-1	.	TRBV6-6	CASSYARGAFF	TGTGCCAGCAGTTACGCGAGGGGAGCTTTCTTT
few	TRBJ2-3	TRBD1	TRBV10-1	CASSERGPVSTQYF	TGCGCCAGCAGTGAGAGGGGGCCTGTAAGTACGCAGTATTTT
many	TRBJ2-1	TRBD2	TRBV20-1	CSAPPGLAFF	TGCAGTGCACCCCCGGGACTAGCCTTCTTC
few	TRBJ2-5	.	TRBV7-9	CASSFGGAETQYF	TGTGCCAGCAGCTTTGGAGGGGCAGAGACCCAGTACTTC
few	TRBJ2-1	.	TRBV5-1	CASSFLPGNEQFF	TGCGCCAGCAGCTTTCTACCGGGGAATGAGCAGTTCTTC
.	TRBJ1-4	.	TRBV7-9	CASSLVPTGRWSTNEKLFF	TGTGCCAGCAGCTTAGTCCCCACAGGGCGGTGGTCAACTAATGAAAAACTGTTTTTT
few	TRBJ2-7	TRBD2	TRBV11-2	CASARGGGWYEQYF	TGTGCCAGCGCCCGGGGCGGGGGTTGGTACGAGCAGTACTTC
few	TRBJ2-3	TRBD2	TRBV19	CASSIGSGNTDTQYF	TGTGCCAGTAGTATCGGTAGCGGGAACACAGATACGCAGTATTTT
.	TRBJ2-1	TRBD2	TRBV27	CASSRKTSGRNSYNEQFF	TGTGCCAGCAGCCGTAAGACTAGCGGGAGGAACTCCTACAATGAGCAGTTCTTC
few	TRBJ2-3	.	TRBV10-3	CAISASGITDTQYF	TGTGCCATCAGTGCGTCGGGGATAACAGATACGCAGTATTTT
few	TRBJ1-6	.	TRBV21-1	CASSKQAGIEYNSPLHF	TGTGCCAGCAGCAAACAGGCGGGAATAGAGTATAATTCACCCCTCCACTTT
.	TRBJ2-7	.	TRBV5-1	CASSLQWGDEQYF	TGCGCCAGCAGCCTCCAGTGGGGAGACGAGCAGTACTTC
few	TRBJ2-1	.	TRBV5-1	CASSLGHDEQFF	TGCGCCAGCAGCTTGGGACACGATGAGCAGTTCTTC
.	TRBJ2-5	TRBD1	TRBV5-1	CASSYGTGYQETQYF	TGCGCCAGCAGCTACGGGACAGGGTACCAAGAGACCCAGTACTTC
few	TRBJ1-2	TRBD1	TRBV3-1	CASSPWTGDLYTF	TGTGCCAGCAGCCCCTGGACAGGGGACCTCTACACCTTC
once	TRBJ2-1	TRBD2	TRBV6-2/TRBV6-3	CASSYNPRERINEQFF	TGTGCCAGCAGTTACAATCCGCGGGAGAGAATCAATGAGCAGTTCTTC
few	TRBJ1-2	.	TRBV29-1	CSVEAGNYGYTF	TGCAGCGTTGAGGCAGGGAACTATGGCTACACCTTC
.	TRBJ2-3	.	TRBV2	CASSIWRSTDTQYF	TGTGCCAGCAGTATTTGGCGGAGCACAGATACGCAGTATTTT
few	TRBJ1-1	.	TRBV18	CASSPPIAGRGRTEAFF	TGTGCCAGCTCACCACCGATAGCAGGGAGGGGAAGAACTGAAGCTTTCTTT
few	TRBJ2-1	TRBD2	TRBV4-2	CASSRQREFSYNEQFF	TGTGCCAGCAGCCGGCAGCGGGAGTTCTCCTACAATGAGCAGTTCTTC
.	TRBJ1-6	.	TRBV6-6	CASSYAGSSSYNSPLHF	TGTGCCAGCAGTTACGCTGGCTCGAGCTCCTATAATTCACCCCTCCACTTT
.	TRBJ1-1	.	TRBV12-3/TRBV12-4	CASRGPDYTEAFF	TGTGCCAGCAGAGGTCCGGACTACACTGAAGCTTTCTTT
few	TRBJ2-2	TRBD2	TRBV5-1	CASSFRAGDTGELFF	TGCGCCAGCAGCTTTCGGGCGGGAGACACCGGGGAGCTGTTTTTT
.	TRBJ1-3	TRBD1	TRBV7-9	CASSPGTGSFGNTIYF	TGTGCCAGCAGCCCGGGGACAGGGTCTTTTGGAAACACCATATATTTT
.	TRBJ2-3	.	TRBV20-1	CSARAGHPSTDTQYF	TGCAGTGCTAGAGCCGGCCACCCGAGCACAGATACGCAGTATTTT
few	TRBJ1-2	.	TRBV5-6	CASTNRLGRGYTF	TGTGCCAGCACCAATAGACTCGGAAGGGGCTACACCTTC
few	TRBJ1-5	.	TRBV25-1	CASSGADQPQHF	TGTGCCAGCAGTGGGGCGGATCAGCCCCAGCATTTT
few	TRBJ1-2	.	TRBV7-8	CASSLGENNYGYTF	TGTGCCAGCAGCTTAGGGGAGAATAACTATGGCTACACCTTC
few	TRBJ2-7	.	TRBV12-3/TRBV12-4	CASSLVTGYEQYF	TGTGCCAGCAGCCTTGTAACAGGCTACGAGCAGTACTTC
.	TRBJ2-3	.	TRBV11-2	CASSLVLSAAPDTQYF	TGTGCCAGCAGCTTAGTCCTGTCGGCGGCCCCAGATACGCAGTATTTT
few	TRBJ2-7	TRBD2	TRBV29-1	CSVRGLAEHYEQYF	TGCAGCGTCCGTGGACTAGCGGAGCACTACGAGCAGTACTTC
.	TRBJ2-3	.	TRBV7-9	CASSSAMGDLLADTQYF	TGTGCCAGCAGCTCCGCGATGGGGGACCTTTTGGCAGATACGCAGTATTTT